Sequencing of this T cell receptor beta chain was carried out in a study of blood T cell repertoires in COVID-19. Whole-study context: Researchers got acute and convalescent COVID-19 samples from the United States, Italy and Spain.

Germline V CDR1 and CDR2: SGHVS, FNYEAQ. The CDR3 loop spans 12 amino acids. Trimming shortened V by 3 bases and J by 8 bases, and 8 bases separated the two germline ends. Source study methods: It was from reference gene primer amplification that nucleated cell counts were estimated. Using immunoSEQ multiplex PCR, the repertoire was profiled, and TCRdb retains in-frame clones only, with some absent. V and J calls and clone size are copied from that table; D and trimming were computed from the DNA. The sample lists over 75,000 clones, 85% to 90% seen once, with around 3.9% in the top ten. Enrolled during active infection, Seattle patients were then followed longitudinally.

Sequences were obtained from peripheral blood. The chain has TRBV7-6 and TRBJ2-1; possible D gene TRBD2, 6 bases. The receptor was isolated from a human donor with COVID-19, enrolled during active disease. The donor label of this sample is uncertain. The CDR3 bases are TGTGCCAGCAGCTTTGTAGCGGATGAGCAGTTCTTC. Its translation: CASSFVADEQFF.